These T cell receptor beta chains were read from a single sample in a study of control samples from healthy donors and cancer patients. Repertoires were generated with immunoSEQ multiplex PCR, while TCRdb's copy carries only in-frame clones and drops some. The table lists approximately 140,000 clones, roughly 92% of them singletons. The specimen sequenced was blood. Receptors originate from a man aged 30-40 years in good health. Each CDR3 is given with its conserved first and last residue. A D gene is named only where the DNA matches it firmly. Expanded clones get a size class; other rows say once, few or many, or leave the size out.

v_gene	j_gene	d_gene	abundance	len	CDR3nt	CDR3aa
TRBV18	TRBJ2-5	.	.	12	TGTGCCAGCTCACCTACGGAAGAGACCCAGTACTTC	CASSPTEETQYF
TRBV28	TRBJ1-4	TRBD1	.	16	TGTGCCAGCAGTTCACAGGGGGAAGGTGTGTTTGAAAAACTGTTTTTT	CASSSQGEGVFEKLFF
TRBV28	TRBJ1-6	.	.	12	TGTGCCAGCAGCCTGGTCTATTCACCCCTCCACTTT	CASSLVYSPLHF
TRBV19	TRBJ2-3	TRBD1	.	16	TGTGCCAGTAGTCCGCAGACAGGGCCGAGTGTAGATACGCAGTATTTT	CASSPQTGPSVDTQYF
TRBV18	TRBJ2-1	.	.	15	TGTGCCAGCTCACCACTGAGCGCCGCGGAGAATGAGCAGTTCTTC	CASSPLSAAENEQFF
TRBV10-3	TRBJ1-2	.	.	15	TGTGCCATCAGTGAGTCGGGGCAGGCTGGCAAAGGCTACACCTTC	CAISESGQAGKGYTF
TRBV6-2/TRBV6-3	TRBJ2-7	.	many	13	TGTGCCAGCAGTTACCAGGAATTGGAAGAGCAGTACTTC	CASSYQELEEQYF
TRBV6-5	TRBJ2-1	TRBD2	.	14	TGTGCCAGCAGAATGGCGGGAGTTACCGATGAGCAGTTCTTC	CASRMAGVTDEQFF
TRBV6-5	TRBJ2-7	TRBD1	.	16	TGTGCCAGCAGTTACAGGGACAGGGGGTCCTCCTACGAGCAGTACTTC	CASSYRDRGSSYEQYF
TRBV18	TRBJ1-5	.	.	18	TGTGCCAGCTCACCACCGGGACTTGCGGGGGGGATGAATCAGCCCCAGCATTTT	CASSPPGLAGGMNQPQHF
TRBV2	TRBJ2-7	.	.	12	TGTGCCAGCAGGAGCGGAGCCTACGAGCAGTACTTC	CASRSGAYEQYF
TRBV7-9	TRBJ2-2	TRBD2	.	18	TGTGCCAGCAGCTCGCCGACTAGCGGGACCATAAACACCGGGGAGCTGTTTTTT	CASSSPTSGTINTGELFF
TRBV14	TRBJ1-3	.	.	17	TGTGCCAGCAGCCAACTTTCCCCCGGGGAAATTGGAAACACCATATATTTT	CASSQLSPGEIGNTIYF
TRBV7-3	TRBJ2-7	TRBD1	.	15	TGTGCCAGCAGCTCCCAACCGGGACAGGGGGACGAGCAGTACTTC	CASSSQPGQGDEQYF
TRBV7-6	TRBJ1-4	.	.	16	TGTGCCAGCAGCTTAATGGGGCACCTGGCTAATGAAAAACTGTTTTTT	CASSLMGHLANEKLFF
TRBV11-2	TRBJ2-1	.	.	16	TGTGCCAGCAGCTTATTGCTTACCTCTTGGGGGCATGAGCAGTTCTTC	CASSLLLTSWGHEQFF
TRBV4-2	TRBJ2-1	TRBD2	.	16	TGTGCCAGCAGCCAAGATGGCGGGAGGGCCTGGAATGAGCAGTTCTTC	CASSQDGGRAWNEQFF
TRBV30	TRBJ2-5	.	.	14	TGTGCCTGGAGTGAACAGCGGGACCAAGAGACCCAGTACTTC	CAWSEQRDQETQYF
TRBV9	TRBJ1-5	.	.	15	TGTGCCAGCAGCGTAGGTGGGAGTAGCAATCAGCCCCAGCATTTT	CASSVGGSSNQPQHF
TRBV6-2/TRBV6-3	TRBJ1-2	.	medium-sized	14	TGTGCCAGCAGCCCCACTACTGTCACGGGTGGCTACACCTTC	CASSPTTVTGGYTF
TRBV3-1/TRBV3-2	TRBJ1-2	.	.	13	TGTGCCAGCAGCCAAGGGGGTTTGAAGGGCTACACCTTC	CASSQGGLKGYTF
TRBV4-1	TRBJ1-5	.	.	14	TGCGCCAGCAGCCAACAGGGCGGCAATCAGCCCCAGCATTTT	CASSQQGGNQPQHF
TRBV9	TRBJ1-2	.	once	14	TGTGCCAGCAGCGTAGCTTCAGGGGACTATGGCTACACCTTC	CASSVASGDYGYTF
TRBV21-1	TRBJ2-1	.	.	19	TGTGCCAGCAGCACCGACGGTGCGACTCCAGCGGACTCCTACAATGAGCAGTTCTTC	CASSTDGATPADSYNEQFF
TRBV6-2/TRBV6-3	TRBJ1-6	.	.	13	TGTGCCAGCAGTTACTCGGGCCCGTCACCCCTCCACTTT	CASSYSGPSPLHF
TRBV5-1	TRBJ2-1	.	.	15	TGCGCCAGCAGCTTGTTCCAGGGCTCGGGCAATGAGCAGTTCTTC	CASSLFQGSGNEQFF
TRBV10-3	TRBJ2-1	.	.	14	TGTGCCACTTTAGCGGAAGCCTACTCCAATGAGCAGTTCTTC	CATLAEAYSNEQFF
TRBV28	TRBJ1-1	.	.	14	TGTGCCAGCAGTTTACTACGGGCGAACACTGAAGCTTTCTTT	CASSLLRANTEAFF
TRBV20-1	TRBJ1-2	.	.	14	TGCAGTGCTAGTTCGGGGGGTAATTCGGGTGGCTACACCTTC	CSASSGGNSGGYTF
TRBV2	TRBJ2-1	.	few	15	TGTGCCAGCAGTGAATATGGGGGGGCGGGCAATGAGCAGTTCTTC	CASSEYGGAGNEQFF
TRBV2	TRBJ1-4	TRBD1	.	16	TGTGCCAGCAGCGAGGTCAGGGGGCCTGTAAATGAAAAACTGTTTTTT	CASSEVRGPVNEKLFF
TRBV3-1/TRBV3-2	TRBJ2-5	TRBD2	.	16	TGTGCCAGCAGCCCAAGTAGCGGGGGCCCCTTAGAGACCCAGTACTTC	CASSPSSGGPLETQYF
TRBV27	TRBJ2-2	.	.	13	TGTGCCAGCAGTTTAGAGGGGACCGGGGAGCTGTTTTTT	CASSLEGTGELFF
TRBV7-2	TRBJ2-1	.	.	16	TGTGCCAGCAGCTTCCAGGGGGGGAGGGCCTACAATGAGCAGTTCTTC	CASSFQGGRAYNEQFF
TRBV6-4	TRBJ2-1	TRBD2	.	15	TGTGCCAGCAGTGCCGCTAGCGGGAGTAATGATGAGCAGTTCTTC	CASSAASGSNDEQFF
TRBV2	TRBJ2-5	TRBD2	.	15	TGTGCCAGCAGTGGCAGACTAGCGGGACGGGAGACCCAGTACTTC	CASSGRLAGRETQYF
TRBV7-9	TRBJ2-7	TRBD1	once	14	TGTGCCAGCAGCTCGGACAGGAATCGGGACGAGCAGTACTTC	CASSSDRNRDEQYF
TRBV7-9	TRBJ2-7	.	.	14	TGTGCCAGCAGCTTAGGCCAGGCCACCTACGAGCAGTACTTC	CASSLGQATYEQYF
TRBV7-9	TRBJ1-1	TRBD1	.	15	TGTGCCAGCAGCTCGCTACAGGGGGCGTTATCTGAAGCTTTCTTT	CASSSLQGALSEAFF
TRBV4-1	TRBJ2-2	TRBD1	.	19	TGCGCCAGCAGCCAAGGAAGGATTCGACAGGGGGCTAGCACCGGGGAGCTGTTTTTT	CASSQGRIRQGASTGELFF
TRBV7-2	TRBJ1-4	.	.	14	TGTGCCAGCAGCGTCAGGGTCTTTGGGGAAAAACTGTTTTTT	CASSVRVFGEKLFF
TRBV28	TRBJ1-2	.	.	14	TGTGCCAGCTGCCTAGGGGGGGCCAACTATGGCTACACCTTC	CASCLGGANYGYTF
TRBV5-3	TRBJ1-2	.	few	16	TGTGCCAGAAGATATGGGCGGGAGAAAGCTAACTATGGCTACACCTTC	CARRYGREKANYGYTF
TRBV4-1	TRBJ2-1	TRBD2	.	16	TGCGCCAGCAGCCACCCGACTAGCGGGAGATACAATGAGCAGTTCTTC	CASSHPTSGRYNEQFF
TRBV5-4	TRBJ2-7	TRBD1	.	13	TGTGCCAGCACCCACGACAGGGACTACGAGCAGTACTTC	CASTHDRDYEQYF
TRBV5-1	TRBJ2-5	.	once	12	TGCGCCAGCAGCTTGGACCAAGAGACCCAGTACTTC	CASSLDQETQYF